What follows is one T cell receptor (beta chain) and its context. Its antigen is unknown. Some clones are missing from TCRdb's copy, which holds only in-frame ones; the method was immunoSEQ multiplex PCR. Of approximately 110,000 clones listed, roughly 87% are singletons. This entry belongs to a study of T cell responses to AZD1222 COVID-19 vaccine. Broader study findings: The study sampled repertoires only after the peak T cell response.

Germline V gene data show CDR1 as MGHRA and CDR2 as YSYEKL. Deletions cut 4 bases from V and 3 bases from J, with 20 bases between. The CDR3 loop spans 17 amino acids. Sequencing used peripheral blood, obtained 28 days after the second AZD1222 dose. The receptor was isolated from an adult who received the AZD1222 COVID-19 vaccine. The chain links TRBV4-1 to TRBJ2-3; no reliable D call. The CDR3: CASSPSVGLLRTDTQYF. DNA of the CDR3: TGCGCCAGCAGCCCAAGCGTAGGGCTACTGAGGACAGATACGCAGTATTTT.